This is a list of T cell receptor beta chains from one sample in a study of T cells in pancreatic ductal adenocarcinoma. The method was immunoSEQ multiplex PCR; TCRdb's version includes in-frame clones alone and lacks a portion of them. Of 100,000 or so clones in the sample, about 96% were seen once. Specimen: PBMCs. All receptors come from a human donor with pancreatic ductal adenocarcinoma. Both conserved end residues are part of each CDR3. The D gene is left open where the match is weak. Expanded clones are given a class, and other clones once, few, many or no size at all.

D	V	J	size	CDR3	DNA
.	TRBV9	TRBJ2-7	few	CASSVGGDVSYEQYF	TGTGCCAGCAGCGTAGGGGGGGACGTCTCCTACGAGCAGTACTTC
TRBD2	TRBV5-1	TRBJ2-3	.	CASSLELAGGPIDTQYF	TGCGCCAGCAGCTTGGAACTAGCGGGAGGGCCGATCGATACGCAGTATTTT
TRBD1	TRBV19	TRBJ1-5	.	CASSREGQGGRQPQHF	TGTGCCAGTAGTAGGGAAGGACAGGGCGGTCGGCAGCCCCAGCATTTT
TRBD2	TRBV5-6	TRBJ2-5	.	CASSLLGLEETQYF	TGTGCCAGCAGCTTGTTGGGACTAGAAGAGACCCAGTACTTC
.	TRBV7-9	TRBJ2-7	.	CAGEGGQSYEQYF	TGTGCCGGGGAGGGGGGACAATCCTACGAGCAGTACTTC
TRBD2	TRBV15	TRBJ2-4	.	CATSRDRGLAGVNIQYF	TGTGCCACCAGCAGAGACCGGGGACTAGCGGGAGTCAACATTCAGTACTTC
TRBD2	TRBV28	TRBJ2-7	.	CASRTSGGSYEQYF	TGTGCCAGCAGGACTAGCGGAGGATCCTACGAGCAGTACTTC
TRBD1	TRBV30	TRBJ2-7	.	CAWDRGFMNEQYF	TGTGCCTGGGACAGGGGGTTTATGAACGAGCAGTACTTC
.	TRBV29-1	TRBJ2-5	.	CSLRRGQETQYF	TGCAGCCTTAGGCGGGGCCAAGAGACCCAGTACTTC
.	TRBV7-9	TRBJ1-2	.	CASSRQDRNYGYTF	TGTGCCAGCAGCCGACAGGACAGAAACTATGGCTACACCTTC
.	TRBV15	TRBJ1-2	.	CATSSNRNYGYTF	TGTGCCACCAGCAGCAACAGAAACTATGGCTACACCTTC
.	TRBV7-2	TRBJ2-5	.	CASSLGAGVQETQYF	TGTGCCAGCAGCTTAGGTGCAGGCGTGCAAGAGACCCAGTACTTC
.	TRBV10-1	TRBJ2-2	.	CASSESGAGELFF	TGCGCCAGCAGTGAGTCAGGGGCCGGGGAGCTGTTTTTT
.	TRBV28	TRBJ1-5	.	CASSFGSGQPQHF	TGTGCCAGCAGTTTCGGGTCTGGTCAGCCCCAGCATTTT
.	TRBV27	TRBJ2-7	.	CAARGGGRDEQYF	TGTGCCGCGAGAGGAGGGGGGAGGGACGAGCAGTACTTC